This T cell receptor beta chain was found in a study of T cell responses to AZD1222 COVID-19 vaccine. Study observations and caveats: Among the donors, most were white British and more were female, and clonal diversity was possibly underestimated. There were repertoire samples only from the period after the peak T cell response. Spike-specific TCR breadth and depth grew following two AZD1222 doses. At baseline, seropositivity was found in only six AZD1222 recipients.

Concerning this clone itself: Its matching antigen is unknown.

This table comes from immunoSEQ multiplex PCR, and its TCRdb copy is limited to in-frame clones, with some not included. The sample has fewer than 150,000 clones, 88% seen once. Germline CDR1 and CDR2: LNHNV and YYDKDF (reference sequence). Unmatched junction bases numbered 3, after V lost 2 bases and J lost 5 bases. This CDR3 comprises 15 residues. This TCR was recovered from an adult who received the AZD1222 COVID-19 vaccine. The sequencing used peripheral blood, collected 28 days after the second AZD1222 dose. The J gene is TRBJ1-6, the V gene TRBV15; the match to TRBD1 covers 7 bases. This chain's CDR3 is CATSRRTGDNSPLHF. The CDR3 coding sequence is TGTGCCACCAGCAGACGTACAGGGGATAATTCACCCCTCCACTTT.